This paragraph covers one T cell receptor beta chain sequence. The repertoire was sequenced with immunoSEQ multiplex PCR; TCRdb's copy has only in-frame clones and lacks some. The data hold 10,000 or so clones, with 62% observed a single time. V shed 3 bases and J shed 8 bases, with 13 bases lying between them. Germline assignment: CDR1 SNHLY and CDR2 FYNNEI. The CDR3 is 14 amino acids. This sample stems from a study of tumour-infiltrating T cells in Burkitt lymphoma. Study summary: Overall and progression-free survival were predicted by productive clonality.

Sequencing was carried out using tumor tissue. This TCR was sampled from a human donor with diffuse large B-cell lymphoma. This chain connects TRBV2 to TRBJ1-4; D possibly corresponds to TRBD1 (6 bases). The CDR3 sequence: CASSDSEQGEKLFF. The CDR3 DNA is TGTGCCAGCAGTGACTCGGAACAGGGAGAAAAACTGTTTTTT. Together with reference TRBV2 and TRBJ1-4, the CDR3 gives the full variable domain: EPEVTQTPSHQVTQMGQEVILRCVPISNHLYFYWYRQILGQKVEFLVSFYNNEISEKSEIFDDQFSVERPDGSNFTLKIRSTKLEDSAMYFCASSDSEQGEKLFFGSGTQLSVL.